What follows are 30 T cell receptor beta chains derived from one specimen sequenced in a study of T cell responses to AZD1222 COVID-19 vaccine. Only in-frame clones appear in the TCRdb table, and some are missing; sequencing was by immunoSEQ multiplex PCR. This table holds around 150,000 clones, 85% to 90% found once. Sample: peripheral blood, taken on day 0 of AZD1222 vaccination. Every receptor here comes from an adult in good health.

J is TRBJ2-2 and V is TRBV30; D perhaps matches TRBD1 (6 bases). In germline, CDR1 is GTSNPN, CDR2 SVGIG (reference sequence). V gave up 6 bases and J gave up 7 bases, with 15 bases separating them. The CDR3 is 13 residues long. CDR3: CACNRQAGGELFF. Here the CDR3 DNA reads TGTGCCTGCAATAGACAGGCCGGCGGGGAGCTGTTTTTT. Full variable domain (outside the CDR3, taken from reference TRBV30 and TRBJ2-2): SQTIHQWPATLVQPVGSPLSLECTVEGTSNPNLYWYRQAAGRGLQLLFYSVGIGQISSEVPQNLSASRPQDRQFILSSKKLLLSDSGFYLCACNRQAGGELFFGEGSRLTVL.

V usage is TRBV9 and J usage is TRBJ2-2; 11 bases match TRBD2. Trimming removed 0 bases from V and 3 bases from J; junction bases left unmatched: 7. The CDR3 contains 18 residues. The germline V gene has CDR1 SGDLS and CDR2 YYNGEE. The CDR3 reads CASSVASGGKSYTGELFF. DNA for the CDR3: TGTGCCAGCAGCGTAGCTAGCGGGGGGAAATCCTACACCGGGGAGCTGTTTTTT.

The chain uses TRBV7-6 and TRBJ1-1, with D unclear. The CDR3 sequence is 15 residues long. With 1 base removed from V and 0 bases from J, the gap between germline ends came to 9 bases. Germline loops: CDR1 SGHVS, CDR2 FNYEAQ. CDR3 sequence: CASSLDPLMNTEAFF. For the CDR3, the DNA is TGTGCCAGCAGCTTAGATCCCCTCATGAACACTGAAGCTTTCTTT.

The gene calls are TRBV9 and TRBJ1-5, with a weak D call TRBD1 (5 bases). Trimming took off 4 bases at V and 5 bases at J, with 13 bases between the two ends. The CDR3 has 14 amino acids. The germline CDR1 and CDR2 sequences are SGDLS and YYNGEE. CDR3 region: CASSLTGGYQPQHF. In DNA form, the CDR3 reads TGTGCCAGCAGCCTTACGGGGGGGTATCAGCCCCAGCATTTT.

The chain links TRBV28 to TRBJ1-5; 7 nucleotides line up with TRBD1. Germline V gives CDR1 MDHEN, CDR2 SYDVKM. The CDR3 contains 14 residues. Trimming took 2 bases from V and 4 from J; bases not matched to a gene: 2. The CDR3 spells CASSLVTGNQPQHF. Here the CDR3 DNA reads TGTGCCAGCAGTTTAGTGACAGGGAATCAGCCCCAGCATTTT.

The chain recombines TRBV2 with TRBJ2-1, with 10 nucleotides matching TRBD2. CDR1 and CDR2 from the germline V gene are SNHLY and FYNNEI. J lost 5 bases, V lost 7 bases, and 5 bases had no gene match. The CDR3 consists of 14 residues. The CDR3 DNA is TGTGCCAGCATGAGGCTAGCGGGGGACAATGAGCAGTTCTTC. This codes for CASMRLAGDNEQFF.

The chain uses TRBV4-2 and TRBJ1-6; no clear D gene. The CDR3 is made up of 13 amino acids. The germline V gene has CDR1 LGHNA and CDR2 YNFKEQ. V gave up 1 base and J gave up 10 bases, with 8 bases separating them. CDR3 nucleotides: TGTGCCAGCAGCCAAGGTGTGGGATCACCCCTCCACTTT. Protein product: CASSQGVGSPLHF.

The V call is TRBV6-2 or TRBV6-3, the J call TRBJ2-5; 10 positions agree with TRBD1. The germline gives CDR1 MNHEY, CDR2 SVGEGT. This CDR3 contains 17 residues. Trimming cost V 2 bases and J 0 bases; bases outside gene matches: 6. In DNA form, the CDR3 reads TGTGCCAGCAGTTACGTCCCGGGACAGGGGTACCAAGAGACCCAGTACTTC. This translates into CASSYVPGQGYQETQYF.

The chain's CDR3 is CASSKRQGRMNTEAFF. The CDR3 DNA reads TGTGCCAGTAGTAAGAGACAGGGGAGAATGAACACTGAAGCTTTCTTT. V and J are TRBV19 and TRBJ1-1; 8 nucleotides line up with TRBD1. V was clipped by 4 bases and J by 0 bases; unmatched bases: 7. The CDR3 covers 16 residues. The germline V gene encodes CDR1 LNHDA and CDR2 SQIVND (reference sequence).

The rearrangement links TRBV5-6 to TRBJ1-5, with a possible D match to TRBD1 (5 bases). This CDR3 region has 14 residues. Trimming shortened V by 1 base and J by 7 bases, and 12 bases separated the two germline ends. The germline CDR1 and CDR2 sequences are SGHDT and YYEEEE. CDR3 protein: CASSLRGRDQPQHF. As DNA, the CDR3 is TGTGCCAGCAGCTTGCGCGGCAGGGACCAGCCCCAGCATTTT. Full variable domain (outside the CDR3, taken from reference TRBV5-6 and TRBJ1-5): DAGVTQSPTHLIKTRGQQVTLRCSPKSGHDTVSWYQQALGQGPQFIFQYYEEEERQRGNFPDRFSGHQFPNYSSELNVNALLLGDSALYLCASSLRGRDQPQHFGDGTRLSIL.

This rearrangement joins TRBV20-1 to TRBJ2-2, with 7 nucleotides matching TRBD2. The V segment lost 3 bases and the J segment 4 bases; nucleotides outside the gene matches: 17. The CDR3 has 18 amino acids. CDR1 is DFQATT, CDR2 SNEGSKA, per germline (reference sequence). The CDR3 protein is CSASQEGAGDEVTGELFF. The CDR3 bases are TGCAGTGCTAGTCAAGAAGGGGCGGGGGACGAGGTCACCGGGGAGCTGTTTTTT.

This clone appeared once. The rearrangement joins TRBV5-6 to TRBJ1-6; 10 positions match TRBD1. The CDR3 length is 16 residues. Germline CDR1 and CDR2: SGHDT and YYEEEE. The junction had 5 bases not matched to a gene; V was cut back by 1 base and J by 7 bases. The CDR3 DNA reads TGTGCCAGCAGCTTGTTACGGGGACAGGGGAATTCACCCCTCCACTTT. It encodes CASSLLRGQGNSPLHF.

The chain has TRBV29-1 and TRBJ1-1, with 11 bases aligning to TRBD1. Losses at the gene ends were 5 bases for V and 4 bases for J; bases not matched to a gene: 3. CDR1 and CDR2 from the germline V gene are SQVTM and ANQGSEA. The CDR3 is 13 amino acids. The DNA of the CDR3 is TGCAGCGTTTCGGGACAGGGGGTCACTGAAGCTTTCTTT. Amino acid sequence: CSVSGQGVTEAFF. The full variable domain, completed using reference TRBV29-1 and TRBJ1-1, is SAVISQKPSRDICQRGTSLTIQCQVDSQVTMMFWYRQQPGQSLTLIATANQGSEATYESGFVIDKFPISRPNLTFSTLTVSNMSPEDSSIYLCSVSGQGVTEAFFGQGTRLTVV.

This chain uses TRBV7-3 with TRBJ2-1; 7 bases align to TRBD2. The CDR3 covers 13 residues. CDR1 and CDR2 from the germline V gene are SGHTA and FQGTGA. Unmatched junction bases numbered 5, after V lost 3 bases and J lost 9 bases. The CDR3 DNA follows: TGTGCCAGCAGCTTGAGAAGGGAGGGTGAGCAGTTCTTC. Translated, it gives CASSLRREGEQFF.

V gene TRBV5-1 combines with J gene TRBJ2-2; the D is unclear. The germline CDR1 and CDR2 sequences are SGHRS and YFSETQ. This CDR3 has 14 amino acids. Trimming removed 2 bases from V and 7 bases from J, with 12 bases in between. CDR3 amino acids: CASSFGPRNGELFF. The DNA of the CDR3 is TGCGCCAGCAGCTTTGGGCCCCGTAACGGGGAGCTGTTTTTT.

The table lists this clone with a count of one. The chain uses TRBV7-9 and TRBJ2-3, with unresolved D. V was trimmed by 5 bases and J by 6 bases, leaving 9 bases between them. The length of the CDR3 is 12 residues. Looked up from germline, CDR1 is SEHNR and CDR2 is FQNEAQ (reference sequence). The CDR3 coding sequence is TGTGCCAGCAGCCAAATGGGTGATACGCAGTATTTT. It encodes CASSQMGDTQYF.

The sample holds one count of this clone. The CDR3 loop is CAWSGGGNSPLHF. The CDR3, as DNA: TGTGCCTGGAGCGGGGGGGGCAATTCACCCCTCCACTTT. The chain couples TRBV30 to TRBJ1-6; a possible D gene is TRBD1 (6 bases). Germline CDR1 is GTSNPN and CDR2 is SVGIG (reference sequence). The CDR3 consists of 13 residues. Trimming took off 3 bases at V and 7 bases at J, with 10 bases between the two ends.

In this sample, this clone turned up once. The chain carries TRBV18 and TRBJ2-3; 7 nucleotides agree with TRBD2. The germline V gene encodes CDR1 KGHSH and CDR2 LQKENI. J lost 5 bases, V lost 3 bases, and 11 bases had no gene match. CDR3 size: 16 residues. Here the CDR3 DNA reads TGTGCCAGCTCACCGGACGCAGCGTGGGAGGGAGATACGCAGTATTTT. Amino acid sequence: CASSPDAAWEGDTQYF.

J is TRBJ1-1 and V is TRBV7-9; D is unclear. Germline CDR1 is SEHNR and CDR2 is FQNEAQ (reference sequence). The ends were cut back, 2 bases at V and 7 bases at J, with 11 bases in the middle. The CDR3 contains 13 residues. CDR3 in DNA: TGTGCCAGCAGCTTACCACAGACCCTTGAAGCTTTCTTT. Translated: CASSLPQTLEAFF.

DNA for the CDR3: TGTGCCAGCAGCCCTCCTCATACAGGGGCCGAGAATCAGCCCCAGCATTTT. This sequence encodes CASSPPHTGAENQPQHF. The chain is built from TRBV7-8 and TRBJ1-5; 7 bases match TRBD1. J gave up 4 bases and V 5 bases, and 14 bases lay outside the gene matches. This CDR3 comprises 17 residues. CDR1 SGHVS and CDR2 FQNEAQ come from the germline V gene. Drawing the rest from reference TRBV7-8 and TRBJ1-5, the complete variable domain is GAGVSQSPRYKVAKRGQDVALRCDPISGHVSLFWYQQALGQGPEFLTYFQNEAQLDKSGLPSDRFFAERPEGSVSTLKIQRTQQEDSAVYLCASSPPHTGAENQPQHFGDGTRLSIL.

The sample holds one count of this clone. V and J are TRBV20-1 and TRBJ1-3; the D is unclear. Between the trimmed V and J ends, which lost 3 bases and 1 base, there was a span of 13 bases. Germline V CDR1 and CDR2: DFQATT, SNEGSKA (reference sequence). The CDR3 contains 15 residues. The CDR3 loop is CSASHSRQSGNTIYF. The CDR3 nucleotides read TGCAGTGCTAGTCACTCCAGACAATCTGGAAACACCATATATTTT.

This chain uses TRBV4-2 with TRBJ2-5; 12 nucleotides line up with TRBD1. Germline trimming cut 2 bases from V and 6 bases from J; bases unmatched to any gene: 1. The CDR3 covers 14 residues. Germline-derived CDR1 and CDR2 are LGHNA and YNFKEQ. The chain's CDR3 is CASSQRDRGQTQYF. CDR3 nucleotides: TGTGCCAGCAGCCAACGGGACAGGGGGCAGACCCAGTACTTC.

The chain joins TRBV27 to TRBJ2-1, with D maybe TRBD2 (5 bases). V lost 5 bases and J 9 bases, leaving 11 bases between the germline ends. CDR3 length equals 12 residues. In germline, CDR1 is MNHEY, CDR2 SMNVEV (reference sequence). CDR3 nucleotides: TGTGCCAGCAGTCCCTCGGGAAGTGAGCAGTTCTTC. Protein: CASSPSGSEQFF.

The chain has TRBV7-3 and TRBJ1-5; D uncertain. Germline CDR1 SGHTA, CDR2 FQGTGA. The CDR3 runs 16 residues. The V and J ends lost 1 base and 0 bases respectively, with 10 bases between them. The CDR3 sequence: CASSLISRYSNQPQHF. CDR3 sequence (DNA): TGTGCCAGCAGCTTAATATCCAGGTATAGCAATCAGCCCCAGCATTTT.

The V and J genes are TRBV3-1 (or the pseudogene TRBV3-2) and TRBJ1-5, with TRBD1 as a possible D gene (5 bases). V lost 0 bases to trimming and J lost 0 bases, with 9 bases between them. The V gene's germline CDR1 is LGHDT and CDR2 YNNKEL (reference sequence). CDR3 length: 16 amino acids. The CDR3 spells CASSQDLGASNQPQHF. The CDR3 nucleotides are TGTGCCAGCAGCCAAGATCTAGGGGCTAGCAATCAGCCCCAGCATTTT.

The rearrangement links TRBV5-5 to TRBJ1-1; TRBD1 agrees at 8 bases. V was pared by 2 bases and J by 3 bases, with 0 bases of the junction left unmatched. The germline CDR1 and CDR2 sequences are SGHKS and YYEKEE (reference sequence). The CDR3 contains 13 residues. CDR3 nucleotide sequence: TGTGCCAGCAGCTTACAGGGGGACACTGAAGCTTTCTTT. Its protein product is CASSLQGDTEAFF.

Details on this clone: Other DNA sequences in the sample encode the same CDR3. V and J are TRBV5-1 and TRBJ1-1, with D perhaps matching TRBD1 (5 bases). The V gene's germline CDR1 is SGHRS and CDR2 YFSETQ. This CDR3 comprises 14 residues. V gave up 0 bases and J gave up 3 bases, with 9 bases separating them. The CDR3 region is CASSLVGGDTEAFF. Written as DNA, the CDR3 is TGCGCCAGCAGCTTGGTCGGGGGGGACACTGAAGCTTTCTTT.

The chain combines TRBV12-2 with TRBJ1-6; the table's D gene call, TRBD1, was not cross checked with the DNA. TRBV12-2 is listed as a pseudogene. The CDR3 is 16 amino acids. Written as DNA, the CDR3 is TGTGCAAGTCGCTTACGGCGGGACAGGGTCTTTTCACCCCTCCACTTT. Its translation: CASRLRRDRVFSPLHF.

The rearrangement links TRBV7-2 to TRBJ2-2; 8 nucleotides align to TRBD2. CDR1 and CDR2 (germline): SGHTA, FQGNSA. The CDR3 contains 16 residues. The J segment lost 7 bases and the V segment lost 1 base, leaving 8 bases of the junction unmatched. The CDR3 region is CASSLEGLAGVGELFF. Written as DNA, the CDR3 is TGTGCCAGCAGCTTAGAAGGTCTAGCGGGTGTCGGGGAGCTGTTTTTT.

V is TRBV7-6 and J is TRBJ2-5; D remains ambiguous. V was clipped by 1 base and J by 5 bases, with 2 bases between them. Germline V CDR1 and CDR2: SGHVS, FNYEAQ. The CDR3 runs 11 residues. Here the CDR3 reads CASSLDETQYF. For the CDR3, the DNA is TGTGCCAGCAGCTTAGACGAGACCCAGTACTTC.